The 27 T cell receptor beta chains given below trace back to one sample, sequenced in a study of T cells in Graves' hyperthyroidism and ophthalmopathy. Researchers amplified the TCR beta CDR3 regions from RNA transcripts. The study used the HTBI primer set for a first-round RT-PCR of the TCR CDR3. TCRdb processed the multiplex PCR reads anew with MiXCR; each CDR3 protein has one entry. The data contain 450,000 to 650,000 distinct CDR3 sequences, approximately 14% of them singletons. Sample: blood. These receptors all stem from a woman aged 18 to 35 with Graves' ophthalmopathy.

This clonotype was found many times. The chain carries TRBV20-1 and TRBJ2-1; TRBD2 agrees at 11 bases. V lost 1 base, J lost 3 bases, and 5 bases stayed unmatched. CDR1 and CDR2 from the germline V gene are DFQATT and SNEGSKA (reference sequence). This CDR3 is built from 16 residues. The DNA for the CDR3 is TGCAGTGCTAGAGCGCGGGGACTAGCGGTCTACAATGAGCAGTTCTTC. This codes for CSARARGLAVYNEQFF.

This clonotype has a count of ten or more. CDR3 bases: TGTGCCAGCAGCACGCCCGGGAGGCGGGCAGATACGCAGTATTTT. Amino acids: CASSTPGRRADTQYF. The chain couples TRBV6-1 to TRBJ2-3, with TRBD2 matching 7 bases. Germline V gene sequence: CDR1 MNHNS, CDR2 SASEGT. There are 15 residues in the CDR3. Unmatched junction bases numbered 10, after V lost 6 bases and J lost 4 bases.

The table lists this clonotype with many counts. J is TRBJ2-7 and V is TRBV20-1; 9 nucleotides match TRBD1. Germline loops: CDR1 DFQATT, CDR2 SNEGSKA (reference sequence). The CDR3 length is 15 residues. Unmatched junction bases numbered 7, after V lost 0 bases and J lost 4 bases. This CDR3 reads CSARDLGQGQYEQYF. The CDR3, as DNA: TGCAGTGCTAGAGATTTAGGACAGGGGCAGTACGAGCAGTACTTC.

This clonotype was found many times. This chain links TRBV11-2 with TRBJ2-7; 7 bases line up with TRBD1. The germline CDR1 and CDR2 sequences are SGHAT and FQNNGV. Germline trimming cut 6 bases from V and 0 bases from J; bases unmatched to any gene: 8. CDR3 size: 15 residues. This chain's CDR3 is CASSQIGGSSYEQYF. CDR3 DNA sequence: TGTGCCAGCAGTCAGATAGGGGGCAGCTCCTACGAGCAGTACTTC.

The chain uses TRBV6-4 and TRBJ2-1; 10 bases line up with TRBD2. This CDR3 is built from 17 residues. The J segment lost 0 bases and the V segment lost 0 bases, leaving 2 bases of the junction unmatched. Germline CDR1 is MRHNA and CDR2 is SNTAGT. The CDR3 nucleotides read TGTGCCAGCAGTGACTCTCCTAGCGGGAGCTCCTACAATGAGCAGTTCTTC. Amino acid sequence: CASSDSPSGSSYNEQFF.

The chain uses TRBV5-4 and TRBJ1-1; D is uncertain. Germline CDR1 reads SGHNT; CDR2 reads YYREEE (reference sequence). The CDR3 covers 11 residues. V lost 0 bases and J 11 bases, leaving 8 bases between the germline ends. This chain's CDR3 is CASSLEGPAFF. The CDR3 nucleotides read TGTGCCAGCAGCTTGGAAGGCCCGGCTTTCTTT.

This clonotype was recorded many times. The rearrangement joins TRBV30 to TRBJ2-5; TRBD2 aligns across 8 bases. With V trimmed by 6 bases and J by 4 bases, 4 bases remained unmatched. This CDR3 spans 12 amino acids. CDR1 is GTSNPN, CDR2 SVGIG, per germline (reference sequence). The CDR3 region has the DNA TGTGCCTGCGGGAGGGCCATAGAGACCCAGTACTTC. Its translation: CACGRAIETQYF.

This clonotype appeared a few times. V and J are TRBV3-1 and TRBJ1-5; D uncertain. V shed 3 bases and J shed 2 bases, with 8 bases lying between them. Germline V lookup: CDR1 LGHDT, CDR2 YNNKEL (reference sequence). The CDR3 sequence is 14 residues long. CDR3 nucleotides: TGTGCCAGCAGCCATACCTCGGGCAATCAGCCCCAGCATTTT. Translated: CASSHTSGNQPQHF. Using reference TRBV3-1 and TRBJ1-5 for the parts outside the CDR3, the full variable domain is DTAVSQTPKYLVTQMGNDKSIKCEQNLGHDTMYWYKQDSKKFLKIMFSYNNKELIINETVPNRFSPKSPDKAHLNLHINSLELGDSAVYFCASSHTSGNQPQHFGDGTRLSIL.

In this sample, this clonotype turned up many times. Here the CDR3 reads CAVRGEVQGYTF. The CDR3 DNA follows: TGTGCCGTTCGCGGCGAGGTTCAGGGCTACACCTTC. The rearrangement links TRBV24-1 to TRBJ1-2; D unresolved. V lost 12 bases and J 8 bases, leaving 18 bases between the germline ends. Germline V gene sequence: CDR1 KGHDR, CDR2 SFDVKD. The CDR3 contains 12 residues.

This clonotype appeared many times. The chain links TRBV7-9 to TRBJ1-5; TRBD1 might be the D (5 bases). CDR1 is SEHNR, CDR2 FQNEAQ, per germline (reference sequence). Trimming took off 2 bases at V and 4 bases at J, with 24 bases between the two ends. This CDR3 has 19 amino acids. CDR3 in DNA: TGTGCCAGCAGCTTAACCCCGGTGGGTAACAGGTCGAAGAATCAGCCCCAGCATTTT. Translation gives CASSLTPVGNRSKNQPQHF. Full variable domain (outside the CDR3, taken from reference TRBV7-9 and TRBJ1-5): DTGVSQNPRHKITKRGQNVTFRCDPISEHNRLYWYRQTLGQGPEFLTYFQNEAQLEKSRLLSDRFSAERPKGSFSTLEIQRTEQGDSAMYLCASSLTPVGNRSKNQPQHFGDGTRLSIL.

This clonotype was found a few times. The chain is built from TRBV7-8 and TRBJ2-1, with D unclear. CDR1 and CDR2 (germline): SGHVS, FQNEAQ. This CDR3 is built from 12 residues. The V end was cut by 6 bases, the J end by 10 bases, with 13 bases between. The CDR3 DNA follows: TGTGCCAGCAGAATACTCCGAAGAGAGCAGTTCTTC. This encodes CASRILRREQFF.

The sample holds a few counts of this clonotype. The chain is built from TRBV27 and TRBJ1-6; 8 bases are a match to TRBD1. The V gene end was trimmed by 3 bases and the J gene end by 6 bases; junction bases not matched to a gene: 16. Germline V gene data show CDR1 as MNHEY and CDR2 as SMNVEV (reference sequence). The CDR3 contains 19 residues. CDR3 in amino acids: CASSLGDRGKKRGNSPLHF. The CDR3, as DNA: TGTGCCAGCAGTTTGGGCGACAGGGGTAAAAAGAGGGGTAATTCACCCCTCCACTTT.

The chain couples TRBV3-1 to TRBJ1-1, with 10 bases that match TRBD1. The V gene's germline CDR1 is LGHDT and CDR2 YNNKEL (reference sequence). The ends lost 4 bases at V and 6 bases at J; junction bases unmatched: 5. The CDR3 is made up of 14 amino acids. The CDR3: CASSPTGGYSEAFF. The CDR3 DNA follows: TGTGCCAGCAGCCCGACAGGGGGCTACTCTGAAGCTTTCTTT.

V usage is TRBV5-5 and J usage is TRBJ2-7; D is possibly TRBD2 (5 bases). The ends were cut back, 2 bases at V and 5 bases at J, with 8 bases in the middle. The CDR3 has 12 residues. Germline values: CDR1 SGHKS, CDR2 YYEKEE (reference sequence). The CDR3 reads CASSFGLDEQYF. Here the CDR3 DNA reads TGTGCCAGCAGCTTCGGACTGGACGAGCAGTACTTC.

This clonotype appeared a few times. The chain is built from TRBV15 and TRBJ2-2; D unclear. Germline CDR1 and CDR2: LNHNV and YYDKDF (reference sequence). V was pared by 0 bases and J by 4 bases, with 3 bases between. This CDR3 has 13 residues. This CDR3 reads CATSRDITGELFF. CDR3 nucleotides: TGTGCCACCAGCAGAGACATCACCGGGGAGCTGTTTTTT.

This clonotype occurred a few times. The rearrangement joins TRBV27 to TRBJ2-2; TRBD2 matches at 14 bases. Germline V gives CDR1 MNHEY, CDR2 SMNVEV (reference sequence). The CDR3 has 16 amino acids. The V gene end was trimmed by 5 bases and the J gene end by 8 bases; junction bases not matched to a gene: 7. The CDR3 is CASSPGTSGRGGELFF. The DNA for the CDR3 is TGTGCCAGCAGTCCCGGGACTAGCGGGAGAGGTGGGGAGCTGTTTTTT.

The V call is TRBV3-1, the J call TRBJ2-7, with 11 bases lining up with TRBD2. Germline V CDR1 and CDR2: LGHDT, YNNKEL (reference sequence). V was clipped by 1 base and J by 6 bases; unmatched bases: 5. The CDR3 length is 15 residues. The CDR3 nucleotides read TGTGCCAGCAGCCAAGGGGGACTAGCGGTGAGCGAGCAGTACTTC. Its protein product is CASSQGGLAVSEQYF.

This chain links TRBV10-1 with TRBJ2-7; TRBD2 matches 7 bases. This CDR3 is 16 amino acids long. Germline lookup yields CDR1 WNHNN and CDR2 SYGVQD (reference sequence). The J segment lost 4 bases and the V segment lost 6 bases, leaving 15 bases of the junction unmatched. The chain's CDR3 is CASRLSWGGPQYEQYF. In DNA, the CDR3 is TGCGCCAGCAGGCTCAGTTGGGGAGGGCCTCAGTACGAGCAGTACTTC.

This chain connects TRBV20-1 to TRBJ2-5, with D possibly matching TRBD2 (6 bases). Trimming left V 6 bases short and J 9 bases short, with 26 bases between. CDR1 and CDR2 from the germline V gene are DFQATT and SNEGSKA (reference sequence). The CDR3 extends over 15 amino acids. CDR3 residues: CSAAEGSPTRGSQYF. The CDR3 nucleotides are TGCAGTGCAGCGGAGGGCTCCCCGACGAGAGGCTCCCAGTACTTC.

In this sample, this clonotype turned up many times. V and J are TRBV20-1 and TRBJ1-6; D not resolved. V lost 3 bases and J 5 bases, leaving 8 bases between the germline ends. The germline V gene has CDR1 DFQATT and CDR2 SNEGSKA (reference sequence). There are 13 residues in the CDR3. The DNA for the CDR3 is TGCAGTGCTAGTCGGGAGAATAATTCACCCCTCCACTTT. Amino acids: CSASRENNSPLHF.

This clonotype showed up just once. This chain joins TRBV11-1 and TRBJ2-5; 14 bases align to TRBD2. The length of the CDR3 is 16 residues. J lost 4 bases, V lost 7 bases, and 8 bases had no gene match. Germline values: CDR1 SGHAT, CDR2 FQDESV (reference sequence). The CDR3 DNA sequence: TGTGCCAGCACCCCGGGACTAGCGGGAGAAGGAGAGACCCAGTACTTC. Protein: CASTPGLAGEGETQYF.

At least ten counts were recorded for this clonotype. The chain uses TRBV18 and TRBJ1-4, with D maybe TRBD1 (5 bases). The length of the CDR3 is 16 residues. V shed 3 bases and J shed 4 bases, with 15 bases lying between them. Germline V gene data show CDR1 as KGHSH and CDR2 as LQKENI. This chain's CDR3 is CASSPQKTAYNEKLFF. The CDR3 DNA reads as TGTGCCAGCTCACCCCAGAAGACAGCCTATAATGAAAAACTGTTTTTT. The variable domain in full, with the rest retrieved from reference TRBV18 and TRBJ1-4, is NAGVMQNPRHLVRRRGQEARLRCSPMKGHSHVYWYRQLPEEGLKFMVYLQKENIIDESGMPKERFSAEFPKEGPSILRIQQVVRGDSAAYFCASSPQKTAYNEKLFFGSGTQLSVL.

In this sample, this clonotype turned up many times. This chain links TRBV9 with TRBJ2-7; TRBD2 matches at 11 bases. This CDR3 has 14 amino acids. Per germline, CDR1 SGDLS and CDR2 YYNGEE. V dropped 0 bases and J dropped 6; count of bases not matched to a gene: 2. The DNA of the CDR3 is TGTGCCAGCAGCGTAGCCGGGACTAGCGGCGAGCAGTACTTC. Its protein product is CASSVAGTSGEQYF.

There are many counts of this clonotype. In DNA, the CDR3 is TGTGCCAGCACCTCTCTTGGCGGGAGGGACTACAATGAGCAGTTCTTC. It codes for CASTSLGGRDYNEQFF. The chain couples TRBV7-6 to TRBJ2-1; 9 bases are a match to TRBD2. This CDR3 is 16 amino acids long. Germline trimming cut 7 bases from V and 3 bases from J; bases unmatched to any gene: 10. From germline, CDR1 is SGHVS and CDR2 FNYEAQ.

Points on this clonotype: Possible read error: a much larger clone is one base away. The J gene is TRBJ2-5, the V gene TRBV28, with 7 bases that match TRBD2. Per germline, CDR1 MDHEN and CDR2 SYDVKM. The CDR3 is 14 amino acids. The CDR3 loop reads CVSRRGRESETQYF. The CDR3 DNA reads TGTGTCAGCAGACGAGGGCGGGAGTCGGAGACCCAGTACTTC.

This clonotype was recorded a few times. The chain links TRBV2 to TRBJ2-7; 7 nucleotides line up with TRBD2. Unmatched junction bases numbered 18, after V lost 6 bases and J lost 7 bases. Per the germline V gene, CDR1 is SNHLY and CDR2 is FYNNEI. The CDR3 is 16 amino acids. Here the CDR3 reads CASSNSPPRLAREQYF. CDR3 DNA sequence: TGTGCCAGCAGCAACAGCCCGCCTCGACTAGCTCGGGAGCAGTACTTC.

The chain carries TRBV6-5 and TRBJ2-1; D might be TRBD2 (5 bases). Germline-derived CDR1 and CDR2 are MNHEY and SVGAGI. The CDR3 runs to 19 residues. Between the trimmed V and J ends, which lost 2 bases and 0 bases, there was a span of 20 bases. This CDR3 reads CASSYSRDVRQTSYNEQFF. DNA for the CDR3: TGTGCCAGCAGTTACAGCCGGGATGTCAGGCAAACCTCCTACAATGAGCAGTTCTTC.